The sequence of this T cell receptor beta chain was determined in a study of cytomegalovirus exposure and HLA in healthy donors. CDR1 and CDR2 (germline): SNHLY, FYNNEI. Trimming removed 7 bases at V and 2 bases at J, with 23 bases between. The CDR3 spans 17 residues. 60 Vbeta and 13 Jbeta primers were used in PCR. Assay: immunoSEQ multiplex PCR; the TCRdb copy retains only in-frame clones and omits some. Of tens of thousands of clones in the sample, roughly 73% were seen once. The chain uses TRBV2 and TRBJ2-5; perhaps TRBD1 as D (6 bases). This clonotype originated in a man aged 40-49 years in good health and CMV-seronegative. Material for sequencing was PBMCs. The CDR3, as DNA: TGTGCCAGCAATCCCACCTCAGGGGCAGTATCGCAAGAGACCCAGTACTTC. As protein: CASNPTSGAVSQETQYF.